Each of the 14 T cell receptor beta chains below was sequenced from the same sample in a study of T cell changes during pregnancy in multiple sclerosis. Sequencing used immunoSEQ multiplex PCR; TCRdb keeps in-frame clones, though not all of them. The table has approximately 57,000 clones, approximately 90% seen once. Sequencing was performed on peripheral blood, taken after pregnancy. These receptor sequences come from a female donor in good health, enrolled as a control in a pregnancy study.

The chain employs TRBV11-3 and TRBJ2-1; possible D gene TRBD1, 7 bases. CDR1 is SGHNT and CDR2 is YENEEA in the germline V gene. The CDR3 runs 17 residues. V was trimmed by 5 bases and J by 6 bases, leaving 23 bases between them. In nucleotides, the CDR3 is TGTGCCAGCAGCCTTACCCAGGGGGGTTTTAGGGGCAATGAGCAGTTCTTC. Translated, it gives CASSLTQGGFRGNEQFF.

This chain links TRBV7-6 with TRBJ2-2; D is undetermined. CDR1 and CDR2 (germline): SGHVS, FNYEAQ. This CDR3 comprises 15 residues. Trimming cost V 4 bases and J 0 bases, with 9 bases left between them. In nucleotides, the CDR3 is TGTGCCAGCAGCTACTTTTTACCGAACACCGGGGAGCTGTTTTTT. It encodes CASSYFLPNTGELFF. Drawing the rest from reference TRBV7-6 and TRBJ2-2, the complete variable domain is GAGVSQSPRYKVTKRGQDVALRCDPISGHVSLYWYRQALGQGPEFLTYFNYEAQQDKSGLPNDRFSAERPEGSISTLTIQRTEQRDSAMYRCASSYFLPNTGELFFGEGSRLTVL.

The V call is TRBV10-3, the J call TRBJ2-7, with D maybe TRBD2 (5 bases). Germline V gene lookup returns CDR1 ENHRY and CDR2 SYGVKD. This CDR3 has 15 amino acids. V was clipped by 2 bases and J by 2 bases, with 13 bases between them. The DNA of the CDR3 is TGTGCCATCAGTGAGGGAGCCCTGGGAGCCTACGAGCAGTACTTC. As protein: CAISEGALGAYEQYF.

The chain recombines TRBV10-3 with TRBJ1-1; tentatively, D is TRBD1 (5 bases). Germline CDR1 ENHRY, CDR2 SYGVKD. Deletions cut 6 bases from V and 2 bases from J, with 13 bases between. CDR3 size: 14 residues. CDR3 loop: CAISRQSFNTEAFF. The CDR3 DNA sequence: TGTGCCATCAGCCGACAGTCCTTTAACACTGAAGCTTTCTTT.

The chain has TRBV18 and TRBJ2-7; D is possibly TRBD2 (7 bases). Trimming cost V 1 base and J 2 bases, with 15 bases left between them. Germline CDR1 is KGHSH and CDR2 is LQKENI. CDR3 size: 16 residues. The CDR3 coding sequence is TGTGCCAGCTCACCACAGGGGGGGGGTACACCCTACGAGCAGTACTTC. The encoded protein is CASSPQGGGTPYEQYF.

The J gene is TRBJ2-1, the V gene TRBV6-5; D call uncertain. Per the germline V gene, CDR1 is MNHEY and CDR2 is SVGAGI. CDR3 size: 13 residues. The V gene lost 5 bases and the J gene lost 6 bases, with 11 bases spanning the gap. CDR3 residues: CASSNDPGNEQFF. In DNA form, the CDR3 reads TGTGCCAGCAGTAATGACCCAGGCAATGAGCAGTTCTTC.

This clone is a singleton in its sample. The chain carries TRBV27 and TRBJ1-1, with 11 bases fitting TRBD1. Trimming at V came to 5 bases and at J to 4 bases, leaving 3 bases not matched to a gene. The CDR3 sequence is 14 residues long. Germline V gene data show CDR1 as MNHEY and CDR2 as SMNVEV (reference sequence). CDR3 loop: CASSRGTGGTEAFF. The CDR3 DNA reads as TGTGCCAGCAGTAGAGGGACAGGGGGCACTGAAGCTTTCTTT.

The chain links TRBV6-6 to TRBJ2-2; 8 nucleotides align to TRBD1. The germline V gene encodes CDR1 MNHNY and CDR2 SVGAGI (reference sequence). The CDR3 extends over 14 amino acids. J gave up 3 bases and V 5 bases, and 2 bases lay outside the gene matches. The CDR3 nucleotides are TGTGCCAGCAGTCTGGGACAGGACACCGGGGAGCTGTTTTTT. Translation gives CASSLGQDTGELFF.

The CDR3 DNA follows: TGTGCCAGCACGGGAAACACTGAAGCTTTCTTT. This gives the protein CASTGNTEAFF. The chain recombines TRBV13 with TRBJ1-1; D is ambiguous. CDR1 is PRHDT, CDR2 FYEKMQ, per germline (reference sequence). The V end was cut by 7 bases, the J end by 2 bases, with 5 bases between. This CDR3 has 11 amino acids. Drawing the rest from reference TRBV13 and TRBJ1-1, the complete variable domain is AAGVIQSPRHLIKEKRETATLKCYPIPRHDTVYWYQQGPGQDPQFLISFYEKMQSDKGSIPDRFSAQQFSDYHSELNMSSLELGDSALYFCASTGNTEAFFGQGTRLTVV.

For the CDR3, the DNA is TGTGCCAGCAGTCCACAGGGGTCCTCCTACGAGCAGTACTTC. Protein product: CASSPQGSSYEQYF. V and J are TRBV28 and TRBJ2-7; TRBD1 matches at 7 bases. The CDR3 extends over 14 amino acids. The germline V gene encodes CDR1 MDHEN and CDR2 SYDVKM. V shed 5 bases, J shed 0 bases, and the junction held 4 bases outside the gene matches.

This clone appeared once. The chain is built from TRBV2 and TRBJ2-3, with D perhaps TRBD2 (6 bases). Germline loops: CDR1 SNHLY, CDR2 FYNNEI. This CDR3 comprises 14 residues. The V end lost 2 bases, the J end lost 6 bases, and 12 bases lay between the germline ends. CDR3 nucleotides: TGTGCCAGCAGTGAAAGGGACTGGGGGGATACGCAGTATTTT. Protein sequence: CASSERDWGDTQYF.

This chain connects TRBV15 to TRBJ1-2, with unresolved D. The CDR3 totals 12 residues. Trimming stripped 0 bases from V and 8 bases from J, with 7 bases between. Germline CDR1 LNHNV, CDR2 YYDKDF (reference sequence). The CDR3 nucleotides read TGTGCCACCAGCAGAGATGGAGGAGGCTACACCTTC. Its protein is CATSRDGGGYTF.

The V call is TRBV6-5, the J call TRBJ2-1, with 7 bases lining up with TRBD2. The trim removed 8 bases at V and 9 bases at J, leaving 16 bases unmatched. This CDR3 spans 15 amino acids. CDR1 MNHEY and CDR2 SVGAGI come from the germline V gene. The CDR3 reads CASYSPGGREGEQFF. For the CDR3, the DNA is TGTGCCAGCTATTCTCCTGGCGGGAGAGAAGGTGAGCAGTTCTTC.

The V gene is TRBV6-6, the J gene TRBJ1-1; 9 nucleotides agree with TRBD1. The CDR3 is 16 residues long. J lost 5 bases, V lost 4 bases, and 11 bases had no gene match. In germline, CDR1 is MNHNY, CDR2 SVGAGI (reference sequence). CDR3 sequence reads: CASSSSLGQGSTEAFF. The CDR3 DNA reads TGTGCCAGCAGTTCAAGTTTAGGACAGGGGAGTACTGAAGCTTTCTTT.